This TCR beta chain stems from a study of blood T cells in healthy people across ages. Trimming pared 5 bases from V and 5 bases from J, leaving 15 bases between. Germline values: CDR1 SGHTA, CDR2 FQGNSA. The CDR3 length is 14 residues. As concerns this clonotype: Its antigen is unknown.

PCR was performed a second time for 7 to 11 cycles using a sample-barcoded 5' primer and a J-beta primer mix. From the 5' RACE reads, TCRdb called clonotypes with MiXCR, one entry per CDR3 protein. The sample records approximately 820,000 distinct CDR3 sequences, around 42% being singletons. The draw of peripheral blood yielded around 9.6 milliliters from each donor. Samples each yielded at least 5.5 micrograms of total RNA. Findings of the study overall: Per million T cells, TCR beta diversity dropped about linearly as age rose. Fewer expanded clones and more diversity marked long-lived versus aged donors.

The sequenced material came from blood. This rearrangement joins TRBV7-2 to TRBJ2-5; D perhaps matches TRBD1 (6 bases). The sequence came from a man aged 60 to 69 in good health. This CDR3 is CASSQGRGRETQYF. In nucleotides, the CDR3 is TGTGCCAGCAGCCAGGGCAGGGGTCGGGAGACCCAGTACTTC.